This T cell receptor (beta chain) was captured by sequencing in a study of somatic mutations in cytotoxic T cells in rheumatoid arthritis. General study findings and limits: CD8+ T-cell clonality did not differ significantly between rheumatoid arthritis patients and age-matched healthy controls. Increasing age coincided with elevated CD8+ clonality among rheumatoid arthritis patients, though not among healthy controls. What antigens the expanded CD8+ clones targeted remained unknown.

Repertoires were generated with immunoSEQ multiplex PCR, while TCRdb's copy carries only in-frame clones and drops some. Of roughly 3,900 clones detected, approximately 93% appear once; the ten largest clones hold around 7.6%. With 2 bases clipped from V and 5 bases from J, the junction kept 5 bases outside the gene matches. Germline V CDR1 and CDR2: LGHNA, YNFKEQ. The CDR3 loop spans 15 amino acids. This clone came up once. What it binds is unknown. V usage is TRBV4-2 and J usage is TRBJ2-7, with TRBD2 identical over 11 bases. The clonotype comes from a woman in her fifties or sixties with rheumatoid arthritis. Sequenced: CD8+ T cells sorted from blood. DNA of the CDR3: TGTGCCAGCAGCCAATTAGCGGGAGGGTCGCACGAGCAGTACTTC. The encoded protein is CASSQLAGGSHEQYF.